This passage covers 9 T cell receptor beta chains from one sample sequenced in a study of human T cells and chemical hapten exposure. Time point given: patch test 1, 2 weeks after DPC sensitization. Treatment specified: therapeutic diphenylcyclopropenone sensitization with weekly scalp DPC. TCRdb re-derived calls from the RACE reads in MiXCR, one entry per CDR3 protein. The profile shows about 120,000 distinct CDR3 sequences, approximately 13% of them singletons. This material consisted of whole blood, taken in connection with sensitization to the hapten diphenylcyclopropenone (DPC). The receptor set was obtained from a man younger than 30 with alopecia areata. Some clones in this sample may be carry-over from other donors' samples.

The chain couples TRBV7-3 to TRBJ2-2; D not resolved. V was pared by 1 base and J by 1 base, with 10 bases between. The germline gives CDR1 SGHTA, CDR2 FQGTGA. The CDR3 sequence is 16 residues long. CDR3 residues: CASSLMRAVNTGELFF. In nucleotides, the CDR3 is TGTGCCAGCAGCTTAATGCGTGCGGTGAACACCGGGGAGCTGTTTTTT.

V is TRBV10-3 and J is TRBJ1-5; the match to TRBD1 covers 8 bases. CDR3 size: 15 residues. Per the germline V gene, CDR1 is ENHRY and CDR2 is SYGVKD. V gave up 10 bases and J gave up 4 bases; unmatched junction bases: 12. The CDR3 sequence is CATLGQGDSNQPQHF. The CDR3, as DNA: TGTGCCACCCTCGGACAGGGAGATTCTAATCAGCCCCAGCATTTT.

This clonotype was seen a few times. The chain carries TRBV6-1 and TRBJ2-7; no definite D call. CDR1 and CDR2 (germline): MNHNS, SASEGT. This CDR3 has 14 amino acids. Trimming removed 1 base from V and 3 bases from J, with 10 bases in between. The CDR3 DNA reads TGTGCCAGCAGTGAAGAGGGAAATCTCTACGAGCAGTACTTC. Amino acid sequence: CASSEEGNLYEQYF.

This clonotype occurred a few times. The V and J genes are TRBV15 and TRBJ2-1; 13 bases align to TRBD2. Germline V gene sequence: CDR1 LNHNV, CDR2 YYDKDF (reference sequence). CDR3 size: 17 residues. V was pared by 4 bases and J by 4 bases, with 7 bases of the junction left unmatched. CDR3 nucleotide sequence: TGTGCCACCAGCATAAAGCAGACTAGCGGGGGGTACAATGAGCAGTTCTTC. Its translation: CATSIKQTSGGYNEQFF.

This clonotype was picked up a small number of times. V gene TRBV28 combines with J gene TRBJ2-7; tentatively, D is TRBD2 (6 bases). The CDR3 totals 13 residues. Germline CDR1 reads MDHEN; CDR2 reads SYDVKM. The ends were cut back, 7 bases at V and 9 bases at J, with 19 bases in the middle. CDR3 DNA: TGTGCCAGCACCCCGGGTACAGCCGGGGGGCAGTACTTC. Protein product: CASTPGTAGGQYF.

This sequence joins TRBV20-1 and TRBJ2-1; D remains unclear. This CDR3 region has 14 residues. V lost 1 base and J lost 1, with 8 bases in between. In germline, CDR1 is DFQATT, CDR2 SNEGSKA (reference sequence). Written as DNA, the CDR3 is TGCAGTGCTAGAGGATCCACTTCCTACAATGAGCAGTTCTTC. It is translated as CSARGSTSYNEQFF.

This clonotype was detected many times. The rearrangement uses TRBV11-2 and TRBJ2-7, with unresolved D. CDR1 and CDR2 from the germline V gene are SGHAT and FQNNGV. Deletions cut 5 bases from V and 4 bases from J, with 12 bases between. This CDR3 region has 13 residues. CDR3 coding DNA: TGTGCCAGCAGCCCCGGGCCAGAATACGAGCAGTACGTC. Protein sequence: CASSPGPEYEQYV.

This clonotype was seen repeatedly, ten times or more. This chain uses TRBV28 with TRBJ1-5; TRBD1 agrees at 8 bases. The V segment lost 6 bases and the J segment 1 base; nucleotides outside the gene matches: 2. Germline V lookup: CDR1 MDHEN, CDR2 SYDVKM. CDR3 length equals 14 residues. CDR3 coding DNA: TGTGCCAGCAGCAACAGGGGGAGCAATCAGCCCCAGCATTTT. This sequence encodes CASSNRGSNQPQHF.

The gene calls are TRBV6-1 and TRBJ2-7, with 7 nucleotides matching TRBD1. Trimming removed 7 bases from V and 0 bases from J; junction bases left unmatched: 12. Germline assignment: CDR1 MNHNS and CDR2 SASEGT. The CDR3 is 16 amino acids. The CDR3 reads CASKREASGGSYEQYF. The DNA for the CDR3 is TGTGCCAGCAAACGAGAGGCATCAGGGGGCTCCTACGAGCAGTACTTC.